This T cell receptor beta chain was profiled in a study of cytomegalovirus exposure and HLA in healthy donors. Study-wide background: Genetic ancestry analysis placed around four fifths of the 410 or so donors that were genotyped in the Caucasian-associated cluster.

Vbeta (60) and Jbeta (13) primers were used in the PCR. TCRdb keeps only in-frame clones here, not all; method: immunoSEQ multiplex PCR. The sample has about 130,000 clones, 80% to 90% seen once. The CDR3 contains 13 residues. Germline CDR1 is GTSNPN and CDR2 is SVGIG (reference sequence). V lost 4 bases, J lost 10 bases, and 19 bases lay in between. Material for sequencing was PBMCs. This chain connects TRBV30 to TRBJ1-1; a possible D gene is TRBD1 (5 bases). The sequence was obtained from a woman in her 40s in good health and CMV-seropositive. The CDR3 bases are TGTGCCTGGACTCAGGGTCCCTCTTTGGGAGCTTTCTTT. It specifies CAWTQGPSLGAFF. Looking up the rest from reference TRBV30 and TRBJ1-1 gives the full variable domain: SQTIHQWPATLVQPVGSPLSLECTVEGTSNPNLYWYRQAAGRGLQLLFYSVGIGQISSEVPQNLSASRPQDRQFILSSKKLLLSDSGFYLCAWTQGPSLGAFFGQGTRLTVV.